This T cell receptor (beta chain) was observed in a study of blood T cell repertoires in COVID-19. Study at large: Sample material is recorded as cDNA or gDNA derived from T cells, B-cell-depleted T cells, or PBMCs.

In the authors' methods: Cell counts per sample came from amplifying reference gene primers. Profiling relied on immunoSEQ multiplex PCR, and the TCRdb table lists in-frame clones only, not all of them. Clonal size and the V and J genes are those of that table, whereas D and trimming came from the DNA. The sample has around 300,000 clones, approximately 90% seen once; the top ten hold around 3%. A few counts support this clone. Sequencing used peripheral blood. This clonotype was obtained from a woman in her 30s with active or convalescent COVID-19.

CDR3 loop: CATRDRGLGAFF. CDR3 bases: TGTGCCACCAGAGACAGGGGGCTTGGAGCTTTCTTT. The chain is built from TRBV6-5 and TRBJ1-1, with 10 bases aligning to TRBD1. Losses at the gene ends were 10 bases for V and 10 bases for J; bases not matched to a gene: 9. The CDR3 contains 12 residues. Germline V gene data show CDR1 as MNHEY and CDR2 as SVGAGI.